The next 8 T cell receptor beta chains were all read from a single sample in a study of T cell responses to AZD1222 COVID-19 vaccine. The method was immunoSEQ multiplex PCR; TCRdb's version includes in-frame clones alone and lacks a portion of them. The sample includes approximately 67,000 clones, around 84% of them seen just once. This material consisted of peripheral blood, taken on day 0 of AZD1222 vaccination. Every receptor here comes from an adult in good health.

The V and J genes are TRBV24-1 and TRBJ1-5; TRBD1 is a possible D gene (6 bases). Trimming left V 10 bases short and J 6 bases short, with 12 bases between. This CDR3 spans 12 amino acids. Germline-derived CDR1 and CDR2 are KGHDR and SFDVKD. CDR3 sequence reads: CATGQLGQPQHF. Written as DNA, the CDR3 is TGTGCCACGGGACAACTCGGTCAGCCCCAGCATTTT.

This CDR3 is CASSRYSLNYGYTF. As DNA, the CDR3 is TGTGCCAGCAGCAGGTATAGCCTCAACTATGGCTACACCTTC. This chain uses TRBV7-6 with TRBJ1-2; D uncertain. The CDR3 length is 14 residues. Germline CDR1 SGHVS, CDR2 FNYEAQ. With 5 bases removed from V and 2 bases from J, the gap between germline ends came to 12 bases.

About this clone: Other DNA sequences in this sample translate to the same CDR3. V and J are TRBV6-5 and TRBJ2-7; a weak D match, TRBD2 (6 bases). The CDR3 runs 14 residues. Germline lookup yields CDR1 MNHEY and CDR2 SVGAGI. V was pared by 2 bases and J by 3 bases, with 11 bases between. CDR3 in amino acids: CASSYGGGGYEQYF. The CDR3 region has the DNA TGTGCCAGCAGTTACGGGGGAGGCGGCTACGAGCAGTACTTC.

The V and J genes are TRBV4-1 and TRBJ1-5; no reliable D call. Germline CDR1 is MGHRA and CDR2 is YSYEKL. The V end lost 0 bases, the J end lost 5 bases, and 14 bases lay between the germline ends. The CDR3 totals 16 residues. CDR3 region: CASSQEPRGIDQPQHF. The CDR3 region has the DNA TGCGCCAGCAGCCAAGAACCCCGGGGAATCGATCAGCCCCAGCATTTT.

The rearrangement links TRBV27 to TRBJ2-5; possible D gene TRBD2, 5 bases. The V end lost 2 bases, the J end lost 5 bases, and 12 bases lay between the germline ends. The germline V gene encodes CDR1 MNHEY and CDR2 SMNVEV (reference sequence). This CDR3 spans 14 amino acids. The DNA for the CDR3 is TGTGCCAGCAGTTTACGGGGATCGGGGGAGACCCAGTACTTC. Translating gives CASSLRGSGETQYF.

V usage is TRBV7-2 and J usage is TRBJ1-1; no definite D call. V lost 3 bases to trimming and J lost 11 bases, with 13 bases between them. In germline, CDR1 is SGHTA, CDR2 FQGNSA. CDR3 length: 12 residues. The DNA of the CDR3 is TGTGCCAGCAGCTTCGAGGTAGGAGTGGCTTTCTTT. It is translated as CASSFEVGVAFF.

The chain links TRBV7-9 to TRBJ1-2, with 8 bases lining up with TRBD1. With 1 base clipped from V and 4 bases from J, the junction kept 5 bases outside the gene matches. Germline CDR1 reads SEHNR; CDR2 reads FQNEAQ (reference sequence). CDR3 length equals 15 residues. CDR3 protein: CASSLVLQGAYGYTF. As DNA, the CDR3 is TGTGCCAGCAGCTTAGTACTCCAGGGGGCCTATGGCTACACCTTC.

V and J are TRBV28 and TRBJ1-3; D is perhaps TRBD1 (6 bases). Germline CDR1 reads MDHEN; CDR2 reads SYDVKM. V was shortened by 6 bases and J by 8 bases, with 14 bases between the two germline ends. This CDR3 has 13 amino acids. CDR3: CASRRQAPDTIYF. The CDR3 DNA is TGTGCCAGCAGAAGACAGGCTCCCGACACCATATATTTT.